This T cell receptor beta chain was retrieved from a study of T cells in Graves' hyperthyroidism and ophthalmopathy. Background on the study: Peripheral blood was drawn at first diagnosis, prior to all treatment.

The CDR3 length is 16 residues. V was clipped by 0 bases and J by 2 bases, with 16 bases between them. Per germline, CDR1 DFQATT and CDR2 SNEGSKA (reference sequence). Researchers amplified the TCR beta CDR3 regions from RNA transcripts. The primer set for the first-round RT-PCR of the TCR CDR3 was HTBI. TCRdb called the multiplex PCR reads again in MiXCR, with one record for every CDR3 protein. Found here are hundreds of thousands of distinct CDR3 sequences, 18% of them singletons; the top ten hold approximately 16%. J is TRBJ2-5 and V is TRBV20-1; D is perhaps TRBD2 (6 bases). The sequenced sample was blood. The TCR comes from a woman in her fifties or sixties with Graves' hyperthyroidism that later progressed to Graves' ophthalmopathy. The CDR3 coding sequence is TGCAGTGCTAGAGACCCCCGGGGGTTAATACAAGAGACCCAGTACTTC. It yields the protein CSARDPRGLIQETQYF.